This TCR beta chain derives from a study of human T cells and chemical hapten exposure. TCRdb recomputed calls from the RACE reads with MiXCR, one row per CDR3 protein. In the table there are some 78,000 distinct CDR3 sequences, around 8.7% of which are singletons. The time point was: healthy volunteer bleed at 6 weeks. Total RNA came from unfractionated whole blood. This clonotype has just a few counts. Trimming shortened V by 2 bases and J by 6 bases, and 10 bases separated the two germline ends. This CDR3 has 13 amino acids. Germline CDR1 reads MNHEY; CDR2 reads SMNVEV (reference sequence). The sequence was obtained from a male donor in good health. Some clones in this sample may be carry-over from other donors' samples. This chain joins TRBV27 and TRBJ1-1; D is undetermined. The sequenced material came from whole blood. The CDR3 DNA is TGTGCCAGCAGTTTAATTAAGGGCCCTGAAGCTTTCTTT. This codes for CASSLIKGPEAFF.